The clone carrying this TCR beta chain was seen ten or more times. Under 3 months in duration, the ophthalmopathy in affected donors had moderate-to-severe activity, CAS ≥3 and NOSPECS ≥4. No donor had other autoimmune disease, uncontrolled infection, pregnancy or lactation. The authors diagnosed from clinical symptoms, serum thyroxine, TRAb, thyroid ultrasound and orbital computed tomography. The PBMCs were taken from about 9.7 ml of fresh peripheral blood. Amplifying from RNA transcripts, the study obtained TCR beta CDR3 regions. HTBI primers were employed in first-round RT-PCR, then a second-round multiplex PCR followed. A single record per CDR3 protein comes from TCRdb applying MiXCR to the multiplex PCR reads. The repertoire holds about 400,000 distinct CDR3 sequences, with 15% to 20% as singletons. The CDR3 totals 17 residues. Germline values: CDR1 SGHVS, CDR2 FQNEAQ. Between the trimmed V and J ends, which lost 4 bases and 7 bases, there was a span of 25 bases.

This sample was included in a study of Graves' ophthalmopathy and Graves' hyperthyroidism. The TCR was taken from a woman under 30 with Graves' ophthalmopathy. The sample taken for sequencing was peripheral blood. The genes are TRBV7-8 and TRBJ1-1; D may be TRBD1 (5 bases). The CDR3 is CASSSHRDPNRAIEAFF. CDR3 sequence (DNA): TGTGCCAGCAGCTCCCACCGGGACCCCAATCGGGCCATTGAAGCTTTCTTT.